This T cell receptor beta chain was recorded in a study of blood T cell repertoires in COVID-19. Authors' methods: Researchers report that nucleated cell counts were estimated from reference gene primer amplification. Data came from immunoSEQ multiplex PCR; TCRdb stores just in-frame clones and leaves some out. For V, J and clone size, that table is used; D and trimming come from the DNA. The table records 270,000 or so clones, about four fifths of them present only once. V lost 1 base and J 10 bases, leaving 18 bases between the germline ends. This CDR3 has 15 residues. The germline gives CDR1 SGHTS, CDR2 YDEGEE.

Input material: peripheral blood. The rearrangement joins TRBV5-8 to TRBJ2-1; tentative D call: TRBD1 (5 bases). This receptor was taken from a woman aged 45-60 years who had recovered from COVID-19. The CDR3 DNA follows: TGTGCCAGCAGCTTGTGGCAGGAGAAGAGGACAGAGCAGTTCTTC. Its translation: CASSLWQEKRTEQFF.